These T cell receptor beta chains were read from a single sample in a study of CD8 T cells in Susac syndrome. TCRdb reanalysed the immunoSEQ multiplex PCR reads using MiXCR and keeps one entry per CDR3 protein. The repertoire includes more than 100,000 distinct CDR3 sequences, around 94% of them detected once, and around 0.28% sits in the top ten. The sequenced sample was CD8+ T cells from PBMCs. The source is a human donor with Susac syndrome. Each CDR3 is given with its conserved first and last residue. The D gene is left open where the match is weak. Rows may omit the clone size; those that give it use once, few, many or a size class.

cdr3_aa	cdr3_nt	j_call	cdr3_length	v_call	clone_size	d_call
CASSQDSSDWETQYF	TGCGCCAGCAGCCAAGATAGTTCGGACTGGGAGACCCAGTACTTC	TRBJ2-5	15	TRBV4-1	.	.
CASSQGISGGYEQFF	TGTGCCAGCAGCCAAGGTATTAGCGGGGGATATGAGCAGTTCTTC	TRBJ2-1	15	TRBV3-1	.	TRBD2
CSADSRILSSYEQYF	TGCAGTGCTGATAGCAGGATTCTAAGCTCCTACGAGCAGTACTTC	TRBJ2-7	15	TRBV20-1	.	.
CATSGRTGGGNEQFF	TGTGCCACCAGCGGAAGGACAGGGGGGGGCAATGAGCAGTTCTTC	TRBJ2-1	15	TRBV15	.	TRBD1
CASSGVPQAQTGGSGNTIYF	TGTGCCAGCAGTGGTGTCCCCCAGGCTCAAACGGGGGGCTCTGGAAACACCATATATTTT	TRBJ1-3	20	TRBV12-3/TRBV12-4	.	.
CASSQGQLGGFTDTQYF	TGTGCCAGCAGCCAAGGTCAGCTGGGGGGCTTCACAGATACGCAGTATTTT	TRBJ2-3	17	TRBV4-2	.	.
CASSQVTDSTQYF	TGTGCCAGCAGCCAAGTCACCGATAGTACCCAGTACTTC	TRBJ2-5	13	TRBV4-2	.	.
CASSVLETSYNEQFF	TGTGCCAGCAGCGTTCTCGAGACCTCCTACAATGAGCAGTTCTTC	TRBJ2-1	15	TRBV9	.	.
CASSESGSRTEAFF	TGTGCCAGCAGCGAGTCAGGGAGTCGCACTGAAGCTTTCTTT	TRBJ1-1	14	TRBV9	.	.
CSARTSSSYNEQFF	TGCAGTGCCAGAACTAGCTCCTCCTACAATGAGCAGTTCTTC	TRBJ2-1	14	TRBV20-1	.	.
CSVVGTGGHNEQFF	TGCAGCGTTGTAGGGACAGGGGGCCACAATGAGCAGTTCTTC	TRBJ2-1	14	TRBV29-1	.	TRBD1
CATSDRRDRELNEQFF	TGTGCCACCAGTGACCGCCGGGACAGGGAATTAAATGAGCAGTTCTTC	TRBJ2-1	16	TRBV24-1	.	TRBD1
CASREGNIQYF	TGTGCCAGCAGGGAGGGAAACATTCAGTACTTC	TRBJ2-4	11	TRBV6-1	few	.
CSATGTGANGYTF	TGCAGTGCGACCGGGACAGGGGCCAATGGCTACACCTTC	TRBJ1-2	13	TRBV20-1	.	TRBD1
CASSPSGQGSYEQYF	TGTGCCAGCAGCCCTTCGGGACAGGGGTCGTACGAGCAGTACTTC	TRBJ2-7	15	TRBV3-1	.	TRBD1
CASTGYSNQPQHF	TGTGCCAGCACTGGATATAGCAATCAGCCCCAGCATTTT	TRBJ1-5	13	TRBV2	once	.
CSVRESNYGYTF	TGCAGCGTTCGAGAATCTAACTATGGCTACACCTTC	TRBJ1-2	12	TRBV29-1	.	.
CASSQDTVDFNPDTQYF	TGCGCCAGCAGCCAAGATACTGTAGATTTTAACCCAGATACGCAGTATTTT	TRBJ2-3	17	TRBV4-3	.	.
CSVGTGDYTDTQYF	TGCAGCGTTGGAACAGGGGACTACACAGATACGCAGTATTTT	TRBJ2-3	14	TRBV29-1	.	.
CASSLSWVGNQPQHF	TGTGCCAGCAGTTTATCATGGGTGGGCAATCAGCCCCAGCATTTT	TRBJ1-5	15	TRBV27	.	.
CASSPRKGLGTEAFF	TGTGCCAGCAGTCCTCGGAAAGGGTTAGGGACTGAAGCTTTCTTT	TRBJ1-1	15	TRBV25-1	.	.
CASSLAQGASSEQYF	TGTGCCAGCAGCTTAGCACAGGGGGCCAGCTCCGAGCAGTACTTC	TRBJ2-7	15	TRBV7-9	.	TRBD1
CASSERDTHDEKLFF	TGTGCCAGCAGTGAAAGGGATACTCACGATGAAAAACTGTTTTTT	TRBJ1-4	15	TRBV25-1	.	.
CSAPTGTDTEAFF	TGCAGTGCTCCGACAGGTACGGACACTGAAGCTTTCTTT	TRBJ1-1	13	TRBV20-1	.	.
CASSQDGAGGGEQFF	TGCGCCAGCAGCCAAGACGGCGCAGGGGGCGGTGAGCAGTTCTTC	TRBJ2-1	15	TRBV4-1	.	TRBD1
CATSWGNEQFF	TGTGCCACCAGTTGGGGCAATGAGCAGTTCTTC	TRBJ2-1	11	TRBV24-1	.	.
CASSAGGHEQYF	TGTGCCAGCAGTGCAGGGGGGCACGAGCAGTACTTC	TRBJ2-7	12	TRBV6-6	.	.
CASNSGADTQYF	TGTGCCAGCAATAGCGGGGCCGATACGCAGTATTTT	TRBJ2-3	12	TRBV25-1	once	TRBD2
CASSPVGQGEDTQYF	TGCGCCAGCAGCCCGGTTGGGCAGGGAGAAGATACGCAGTATTTT	TRBJ2-3	15	TRBV4-1	.	.
CASSFAANTEAFF	TGTGCCAGCAGTTTTGCAGCGAACACTGAAGCTTTCTTT	TRBJ1-1	13	TRBV27	.	.
CASSLSRRNEPPQHF	TGTGCCAGCAGCCTCAGCCGCAGGAATGAACCGCCCCAGCATTTT	TRBJ1-5	15	TRBV27	.	.
CASRMGQEDYTF	TGTGCCAGCAGGATGGGGCAGGAAGACTACACCTTC	TRBJ1-2	12	TRBV25-1	.	.
CAWSGAAPYEQYF	TGTGCCTGGAGTGGAGCGGCACCCTACGAGCAGTACTTC	TRBJ2-7	13	TRBV30	.	.
CASSQEYRERGALETQYF	TGTGCCAGCAGCCAAGAGTATCGCGAGCGGGGGGCCCTTGAGACCCAGTACTTC	TRBJ2-5	18	TRBV3-1	.	TRBD2
CSVEDRGNTEAFF	TGCAGCGTTGAAGATAGGGGAAACACTGAAGCTTTCTTT	TRBJ1-1	13	TRBV29-1	.	.
CSAKLVDTQYF	TGCAGTGCGAAACTAGTGGATACGCAGTATTTT	TRBJ2-3	11	TRBV20-1	.	.
CSVEEAGAYYNEQFF	TGCAGTGTTGAAGAAGCGGGGGCCTACTACAATGAGCAGTTCTTC	TRBJ2-1	15	TRBV20-1	.	TRBD2
CSASRDSNTGELFF	TGCAGTGCTAGTAGGGACAGTAACACCGGGGAGCTGTTTTTT	TRBJ2-2	14	TRBV20-1	.	TRBD1
CASGLPSYEQYF	TGTGCTAGTGGTTTGCCTTCCTACGAGCAGTACTTC	TRBJ2-7	12	TRBV12-5	.	.
CASSLEGWQPQHF	TGTGCCAGCAGTTTGGAGGGTTGGCAGCCCCAGCATTTT	TRBJ1-5	13	TRBV12-3/TRBV12-4	.	.
CSARGTAATNEKLFF	TGCAGTGCTAGAGGGACGGCCGCAACTAATGAAAAACTGTTTTTT	TRBJ1-4	15	TRBV20-1	.	.
CSVEEGNTEAYEQYF	TGCAGCGTTGAAGAAGGCAACACGGAGGCCTACGAGCAGTACTTC	TRBJ2-7	15	TRBV29-1	.	.